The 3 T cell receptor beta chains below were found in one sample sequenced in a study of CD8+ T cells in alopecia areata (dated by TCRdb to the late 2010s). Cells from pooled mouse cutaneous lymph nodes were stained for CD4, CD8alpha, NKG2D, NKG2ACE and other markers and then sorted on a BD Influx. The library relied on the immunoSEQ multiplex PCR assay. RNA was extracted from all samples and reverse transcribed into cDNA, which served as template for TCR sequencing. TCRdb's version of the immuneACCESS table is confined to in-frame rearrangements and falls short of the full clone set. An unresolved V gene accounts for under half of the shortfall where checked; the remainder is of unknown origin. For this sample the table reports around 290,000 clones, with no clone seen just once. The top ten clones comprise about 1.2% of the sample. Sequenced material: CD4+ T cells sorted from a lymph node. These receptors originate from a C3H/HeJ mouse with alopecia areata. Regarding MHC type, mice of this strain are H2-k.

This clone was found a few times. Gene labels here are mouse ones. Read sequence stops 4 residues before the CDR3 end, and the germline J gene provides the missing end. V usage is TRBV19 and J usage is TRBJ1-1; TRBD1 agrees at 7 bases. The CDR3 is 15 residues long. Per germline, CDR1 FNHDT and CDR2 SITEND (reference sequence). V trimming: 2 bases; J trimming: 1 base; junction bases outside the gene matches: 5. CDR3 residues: CASSIDRVGNTEVFF. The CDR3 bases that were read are TGTGCCAGCAGTATCGACAGGGTGGGGAACACA.

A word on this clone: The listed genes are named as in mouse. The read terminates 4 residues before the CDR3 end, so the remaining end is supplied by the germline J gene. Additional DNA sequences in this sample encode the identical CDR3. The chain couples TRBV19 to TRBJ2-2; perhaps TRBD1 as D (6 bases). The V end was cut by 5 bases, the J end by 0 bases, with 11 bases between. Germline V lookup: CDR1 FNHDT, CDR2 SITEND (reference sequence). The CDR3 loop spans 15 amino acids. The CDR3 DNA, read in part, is TGTGCCAGCAGGCCCGGGACAACAAACACCGGG. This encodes CASRPGTTNTG. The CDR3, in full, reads CASRPGTTNTGQLYF.

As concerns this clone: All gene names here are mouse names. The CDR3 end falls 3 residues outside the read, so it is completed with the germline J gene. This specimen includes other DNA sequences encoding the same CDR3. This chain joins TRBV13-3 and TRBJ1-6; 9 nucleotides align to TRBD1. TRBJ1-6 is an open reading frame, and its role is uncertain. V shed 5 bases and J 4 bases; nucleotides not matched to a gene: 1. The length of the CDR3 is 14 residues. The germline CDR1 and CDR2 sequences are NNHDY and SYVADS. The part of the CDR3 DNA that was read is TGTGCCAGCAGAGACAGGGGGTATAATTCGCCC. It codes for CASRDRGYNSP. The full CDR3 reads CASRDRGYNSPLYF.